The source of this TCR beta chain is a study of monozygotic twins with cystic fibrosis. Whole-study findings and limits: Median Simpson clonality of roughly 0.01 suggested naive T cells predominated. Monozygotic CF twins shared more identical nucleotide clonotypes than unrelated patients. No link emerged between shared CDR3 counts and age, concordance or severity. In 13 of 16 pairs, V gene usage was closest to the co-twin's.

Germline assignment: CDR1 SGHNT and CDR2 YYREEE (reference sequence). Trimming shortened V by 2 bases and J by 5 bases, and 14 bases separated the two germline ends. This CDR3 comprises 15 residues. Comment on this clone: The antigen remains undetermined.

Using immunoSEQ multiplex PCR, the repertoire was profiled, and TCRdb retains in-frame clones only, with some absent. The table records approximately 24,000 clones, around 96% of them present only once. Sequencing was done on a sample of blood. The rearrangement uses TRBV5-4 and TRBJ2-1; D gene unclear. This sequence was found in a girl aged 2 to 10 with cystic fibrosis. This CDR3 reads CASSFKGLGNNEQFF. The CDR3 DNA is TGTGCCAGCAGCTTCAAAGGATTAGGAAACAATGAGCAGTTCTTC. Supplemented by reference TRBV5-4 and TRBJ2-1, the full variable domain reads ETGVTQSPTHLIKTRGQQVTLRCSSQSGHNTVSWYQQALGQGPQFIFQYYREEENGRGNFPPRFSGLQFPNYSSELNVNALELDDSALYLCASSFKGLGNNEQFFGPGTRLTVL.